These T cell receptor beta chains were read from a single sample in a study of cytomegalovirus exposure and HLA in healthy donors. Clones were read by immunoSEQ multiplex PCR, and TCRdb kept only the in-frame ones, dropping some. The profile shows 150,000 to 200,000 clones, around 80% of them singletons. What was sequenced was PBMCs. Every receptor here comes from a woman aged 25 to 45 in good health and CMV-seropositive. CDR3s include the opening cysteine and the closing phenylalanine or tryptophan. The D gene is left open where the match is weak. Clone sizes are given selectively: once, few, many, or a class where the clone is expanded.

J gene | D gene | clone size | V gene | CDR3 protein | CDR3 DNA
TRBJ1-1 | . | . | TRBV30 | CAWTVRGTTNTEAFF | TGTGCCTGGACCGTACGAGGGACAACGAACACTGAAGCTTTCTTT
TRBJ2-7 | TRBD2 | . | TRBV5-4 | CASSWAGGAREQYF | TGTGCCAGCAGCTGGGCCGGGGGGGCCCGCGAGCAGTACTTC
TRBJ1-1 | . | . | TRBV7-8 | CASSVGGSEAFF | TGTGCCAGCAGCGTGGGAGGCTCTGAAGCTTTCTTT
TRBJ2-7 | TRBD1 | . | TRBV2 | CASSAGGTGTYEQYF | TGTGCCAGCAGCGCAGGCGGGACAGGGACCTACGAGCAGTACTTC
TRBJ2-7 | . | . | TRBV19 | CASSTAAGHEQYF | TGTGCCAGTTCTACCGCGGCGGGCCACGAGCAGTACTTC
TRBJ2-1 | TRBD2 | . | TRBV5-1 | CASSVGLAGGVLGEQFF | TGCGCCAGCAGCGTGGGACTAGCGGGAGGAGTGTTAGGTGAGCAGTTCTTC
TRBJ2-2 | . | . | TRBV6-5 | CASSRGTGELFF | TGTGCCAGCAGTAGGGGCACCGGGGAGCTGTTTTTT
TRBJ2-3 | TRBD2 | . | TRBV5-1 | CASSSPSGGDTQYF | TGCGCCAGCAGCTCCCCATCGGGAGGAGATACGCAGTATTTT
TRBJ2-1 | . | . | TRBV4-1 | CASSPRTSPEQFF | TGCGCCAGCAGCCCGAGAACTAGTCCTGAGCAGTTCTTC
TRBJ1-5 | . | . | TRBV6-1 | CASSLGGANQPQHF | TGTGCCAGCAGCCTGGGGGGGGCTAATCAGCCCCAGCATTTT
TRBJ1-5 | . | . | TRBV28 | CASTLGQGNQPQHF | TGTGCCAGCACCTTGGGGCAGGGCAATCAGCCCCAGCATTTT
TRBJ2-1 | TRBD1 | . | TRBV19 | CASSIGGRGRIDEQFF | TGTGCCAGTAGTATAGGAGGCAGGGGGAGAATCGATGAGCAGTTCTTC
TRBJ2-7 | . | . | TRBV28 | CATFSGHTYEQYF | TGTGCCACCTTCTCGGGACATACCTACGAGCAGTACTTC
TRBJ1-1 | . | . | TRBV7-2 | CASSLTYREMNTEAFF | TGTGCCAGCAGCTTAACATACAGGGAAATGAACACTGAAGCTTTCTTT
TRBJ1-5 | . | . | TRBV4-1 | CASSQRGVSNQPQHF | TGCGCCAGCAGCCAGCGGGGGGTGAGCAATCAGCCCCAGCATTTT
TRBJ1-4 | . | . | TRBV11-2 | CASGLLGATNEKLFF | TGTGCCAGCGGATTATTGGGAGCAACTAATGAAAAACTGTTTTTT
TRBJ2-5 | . | . | TRBV6-5 | CASRQGLLETQYF | TGTGCCAGTCGACAGGGACTTCTGGAGACCCAGTACTTC
TRBJ1-5 | . | . | TRBV5-1 | CASSLGGTMNQPQHF | TGCGCCAGCAGCTTGGGGGGGACAATGAATCAGCCCCAGCATTTT
TRBJ2-5 | TRBD1 | . | TRBV30 | CAWNLGRTGETQYF | TGTGCCTGGAATCTTGGACGGACAGGAGAGACCCAGTACTTC
TRBJ2-5 | TRBD2 | . | TRBV5-4 | CASSPPTSGRGETQYF | TGTGCCAGCAGCCCGCCGACTAGCGGGAGGGGGGAGACCCAGTACTTC
TRBJ2-6 | TRBD1 | . | TRBV4-1 | CASSQDPGGVSGANVLTF | TGCGCCAGCAGCCAAGACCCAGGGGGCGTATCTGGGGCCAACGTCCTGACTTTC
TRBJ2-3 | . | once | TRBV30 | CAYTAQVTDTQYF | TGTGCCTATACCGCGCAGGTTACGGATACGCAGTATTTT
TRBJ1-2 | TRBD1 | . | TRBV5-1 | CASSPGTGGVALYGYTF | TGCGCCAGCAGCCCCGGGACAGGGGGCGTAGCGCTCTATGGCTACACCTTC
TRBJ1-2 | . | . | TRBV10-3 | CAIRGGGESGYTF | TGTGCCATCAGGGGGGGAGGAGAAAGTGGCTACACCTTC
TRBJ2-3 | . | once | TRBV5-6 | CASSLGLSTTLTDTQYF | TGTGCCAGCAGCTTGGGTCTATCGACTACTCTCACAGATACGCAGTATTTT
TRBJ2-1 | . | . | TRBV5-1 | CASSLAPGLGNEQFF | TGCGCCAGCAGCTTGGCCCCAGGGCTCGGCAATGAGCAGTTCTTC
TRBJ2-7 | TRBD1 | . | TRBV5-1 | CASSLRQGYYEQYF | TGCGCCAGCAGCTTACGACAGGGTTACTACGAGCAGTACTTC
TRBJ1-1 | . | . | TRBV28 | CASEFNMNTEAFF | TGTGCCAGCGAATTTAACATGAACACTGAAGCTTTCTTT
TRBJ2-3 | TRBD1 | . | TRBV7-8 | CASSRLAGGRGITDTQYF | TGTGCCAGCAGCCGTCTTGCCGGAGGCAGGGGGATTACAGATACGCAGTATTTT
TRBJ2-3 | TRBD2 | . | TRBV30 | CAWSEGHSGFSTDTQYF | TGTGCCTGGAGCGAGGGCCATAGCGGGTTTAGCACAGATACGCAGTATTTT
TRBJ2-1 | TRBD2 | few | TRBV25-1 | CASSEGGGGDEQFF | TGTGCCAGCAGTGAGGGGGGGGGAGGCGATGAGCAGTTCTTC
TRBJ1-2 | TRBD1 | . | TRBV7-2 | CASSLGVQGVGGYTF | TGTGCCAGCAGCTTAGGCGTACAGGGGGTAGGTGGCTACACCTTC
TRBJ2-7 | TRBD2 | once | TRBV27 | CASSFRGLAGGPSYEQYF | TGTGCCAGCAGTTTCCGCGGACTAGCGGGAGGGCCCTCCTACGAGCAGTACTTC
TRBJ1-1 | . | . | TRBV15 | CATSRDPGTQSVAFF | TGTGCCACCAGCAGAGATCCAGGCACCCAGAGTGTAGCTTTCTTT
TRBJ2-1 | TRBD1 | . | TRBV9 | CASSATLGQGTYNEQFF | TGTGCCAGCAGCGCAACCCTGGGACAGGGGACCTACAATGAGCAGTTCTTC
TRBJ2-3 | . | . | TRBV10-3 | CAITKQATTDTQYF | TGTGCCATCACGAAACAGGCTACCACAGATACGCAGTATTTT
TRBJ2-7 | TRBD2 | . | TRBV6-4 | CASSEEGSGNYEQYF | TGTGCCAGCAGTGAAGAGGGTAGCGGGAACTACGAGCAGTACTTC
TRBJ2-1 | TRBD2 | . | TRBV7-8 | CASSLQLAPGWASKNEQFF | TGTGCCAGCAGCCTCCAACTAGCGCCAGGGTGGGCCTCTAAGAATGAGCAGTTCTTC
TRBJ2-1 | TRBD2 | few | TRBV5-6 | CASSFSGISEQFF | TGTGCCAGCAGCTTTAGCGGGATTTCTGAGCAGTTCTTC
TRBJ2-7 | . | . | TRBV28 | CASRPGGATYEQYF | TGTGCCAGCAGACCCGGTGGAGCCACCTACGAGCAGTACTTC
TRBJ2-5 | TRBD1 | . | TRBV11-2 | CASSSTGWETQYF | TGTGCCAGCAGCTCGACAGGGTGGGAGACCCAGTACTTC
TRBJ2-3 | TRBD2 | . | TRBV5-4 | CASSPGTSNTDTQYF | TGTGCCAGCAGCCCCGGGACTAGCAACACAGATACGCAGTATTTT